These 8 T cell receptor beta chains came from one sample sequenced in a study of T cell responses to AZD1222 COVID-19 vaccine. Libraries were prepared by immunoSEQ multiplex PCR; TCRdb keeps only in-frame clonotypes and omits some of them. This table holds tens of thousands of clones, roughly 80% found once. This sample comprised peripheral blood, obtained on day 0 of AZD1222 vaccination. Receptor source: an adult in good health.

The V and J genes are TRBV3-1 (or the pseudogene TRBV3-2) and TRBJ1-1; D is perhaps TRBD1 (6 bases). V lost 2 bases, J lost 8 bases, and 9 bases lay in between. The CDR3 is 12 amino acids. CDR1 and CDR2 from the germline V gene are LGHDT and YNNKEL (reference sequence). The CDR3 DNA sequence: TGTGCCAGCAGCCAAATACAGGGAGAAGCTTTCTTT. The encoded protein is CASSQIQGEAFF.

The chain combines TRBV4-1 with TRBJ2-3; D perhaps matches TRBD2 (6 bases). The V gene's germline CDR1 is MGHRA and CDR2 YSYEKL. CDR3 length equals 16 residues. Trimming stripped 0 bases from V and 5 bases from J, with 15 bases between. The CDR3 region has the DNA TGCGCCAGCAGCCAAGATCGGACGGGAGTGAAAGATACGCAGTATTTT. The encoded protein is CASSQDRTGVKDTQYF.

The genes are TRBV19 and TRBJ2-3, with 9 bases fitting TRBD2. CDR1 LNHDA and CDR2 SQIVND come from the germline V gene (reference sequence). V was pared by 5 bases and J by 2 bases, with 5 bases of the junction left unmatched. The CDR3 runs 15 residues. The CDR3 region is CASSWASGVTDTQYF. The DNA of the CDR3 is TGTGCCAGTAGTTGGGCTAGCGGGGTCACAGATACGCAGTATTTT.

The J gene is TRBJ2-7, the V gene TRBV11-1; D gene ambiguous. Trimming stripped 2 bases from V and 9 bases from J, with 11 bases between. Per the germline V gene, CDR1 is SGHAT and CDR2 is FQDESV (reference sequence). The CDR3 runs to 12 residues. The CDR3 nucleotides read TGTGCCAGCAGCTTACGGCGAGGTCGGCAGTACTTC. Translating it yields CASSLRRGRQYF.

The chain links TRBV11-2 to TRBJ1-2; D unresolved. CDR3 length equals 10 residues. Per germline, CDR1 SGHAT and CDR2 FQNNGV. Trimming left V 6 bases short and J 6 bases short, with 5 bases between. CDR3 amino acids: CASSKNGYTF. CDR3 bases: TGTGCCAGCAGTAAAAATGGCTACACCTTC.

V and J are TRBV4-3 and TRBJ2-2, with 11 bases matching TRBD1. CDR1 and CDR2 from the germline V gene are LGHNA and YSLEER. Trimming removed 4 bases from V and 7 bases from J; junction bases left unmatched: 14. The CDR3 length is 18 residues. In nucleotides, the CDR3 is TGCGCCAGCAGCCGGAGAGCTTTTGGGACAGGGGGGAGCGGGGAGCTGTTTTTT. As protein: CASSRRAFGTGGSGELFF.

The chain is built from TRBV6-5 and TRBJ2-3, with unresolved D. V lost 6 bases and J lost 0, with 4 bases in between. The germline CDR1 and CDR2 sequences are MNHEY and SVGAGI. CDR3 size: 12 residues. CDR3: CASRTSTDTQYF. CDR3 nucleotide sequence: TGTGCCAGCAGAACTAGCACAGATACGCAGTATTTT.

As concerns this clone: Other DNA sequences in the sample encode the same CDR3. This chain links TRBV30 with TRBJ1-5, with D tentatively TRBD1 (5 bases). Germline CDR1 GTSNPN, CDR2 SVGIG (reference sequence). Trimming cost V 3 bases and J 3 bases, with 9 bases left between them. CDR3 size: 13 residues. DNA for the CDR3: TGTGCCTGGAGCAGGGTGAACAATCAGCCCCAGCATTTT. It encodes CAWSRVNNQPQHF.